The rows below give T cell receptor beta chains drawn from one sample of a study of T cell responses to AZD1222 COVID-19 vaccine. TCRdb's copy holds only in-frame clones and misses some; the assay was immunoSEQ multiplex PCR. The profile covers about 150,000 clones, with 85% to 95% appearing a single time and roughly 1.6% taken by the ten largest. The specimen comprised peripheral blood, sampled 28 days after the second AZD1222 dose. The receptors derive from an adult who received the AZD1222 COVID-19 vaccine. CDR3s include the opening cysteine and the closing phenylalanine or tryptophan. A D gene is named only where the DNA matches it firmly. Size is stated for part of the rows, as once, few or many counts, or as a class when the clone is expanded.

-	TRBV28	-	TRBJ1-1	TGTGCCAGCAGTGGCTACACTGAAGCTTTCTTT	CASSGYTEAFF
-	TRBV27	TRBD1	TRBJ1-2	TGTGCCAGCAGCCCCTCCACGACAGGGGCTCACTATGGCTACACCTTC	CASSPSTTGAHYGYTF
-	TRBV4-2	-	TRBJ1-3	TGTGCCAGCAGCCAAGGGCGGGCCGCCCTGTCTGGAAACACCATATATTTT	CASSQGRAALSGNTIYF
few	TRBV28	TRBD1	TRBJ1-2	TGTGCCAGCAGTCCGCAAGGGGGCGTGAGCTATGGCTACACCTTC	CASSPQGGVSYGYTF
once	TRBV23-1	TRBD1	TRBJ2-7	TGCGCCAGCACCCAAGGGACAGGGGGAGTTAAGTACTTC	CASTQGTGGVKYF
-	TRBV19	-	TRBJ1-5	TGTGCCAGTAGTATTGGTCAGCCCCAGCATTTT	CASSIGQPQHF
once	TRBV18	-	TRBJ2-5	TGTGCCAGCTCACCACAGGGTCAGGGGGAGACCCAGTACTTC	CASSPQGQGETQYF
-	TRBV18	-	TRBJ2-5	TGTGCCAGCTCACCTTCGACGGGAGTGGCCATGGAGACCCAGTACTTC	CASSPSTGVAMETQYF
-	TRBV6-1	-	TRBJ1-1	TGTGCCAGCAGTGATTGGGGGGGTACGGCTGAAGCTTTCTTT	CASSDWGGTAEAFF
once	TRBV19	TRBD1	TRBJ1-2	TGTGCCAGCCAAAGGGGACAGGACTATGGCTACACCTTC	CASQRGQDYGYTF
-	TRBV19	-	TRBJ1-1	TGTGCCAGTAGTATAGCCACTGGGCGATACAGGGCGAAGAACACTGAAGCTTTCTTT	CASSIATGRYRAKNTEAFF
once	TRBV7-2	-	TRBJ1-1	TGTGCCAGCAGCAAGTTCTACGAAGGGGCCACTGAAGCTTTCTTT	CASSKFYEGATEAFF
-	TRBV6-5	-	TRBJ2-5	TGTGCCAGCAGCCAAAGGGCGGGGACATTAGAGACCCAGTACTTC	CASSQRAGTLETQYF
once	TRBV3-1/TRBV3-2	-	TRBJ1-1	TGTGCCAGCAGCCAGCGAGACAGAAAGAACACTGAAGCTTTCTTT	CASSQRDRKNTEAFF
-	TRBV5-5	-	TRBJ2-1	TGTGCCAGCAGCTTGGTGCCCTACTCCCTAGAAGGGAATGAGCAGTTCTTC	CASSLVPYSLEGNEQFF
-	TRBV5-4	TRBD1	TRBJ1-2	TGTGCCACCGCAGGGGGGAATGGCTACACCTTC	CATAGGNGYTF
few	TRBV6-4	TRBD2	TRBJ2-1	TGTGCCAGCAGTGAACTAGCGGGGAACAATGAGCAGTTCTTC	CASSELAGNNEQFF
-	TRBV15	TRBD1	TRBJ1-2	TGTGCCACCAGCGCAGGGGGTAACTATGGCTACACCTTC	CATSAGGNYGYTF
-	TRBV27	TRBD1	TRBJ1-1	TGTGCCAGCGGGGGGGACAGTAGGCGGCCTGAAGCTTTCTTT	CASGGDSRRPEAFF
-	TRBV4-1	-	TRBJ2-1	TGCGCCAGCAGCCGTGTGGCTGTCCGGAATGAGCAGTTCTTC	CASSRVAVRNEQFF
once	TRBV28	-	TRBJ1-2	TGTGCCAGCAGTGCAGACAGGCGCGGGGATTATGGCTACACCTTC	CASSADRRGDYGYTF
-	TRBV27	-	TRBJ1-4	TGTGCCAGCAGTTTAGGTGATGAAAAACTGTTTTTT	CASSLGDEKLFF
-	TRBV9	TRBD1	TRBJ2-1	TGTGCCAGCTCGGGGACAGGGGCTAGCAATGAGCAGTTCTTC	CASSGTGASNEQFF
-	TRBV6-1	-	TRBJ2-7	TGTGCCAGCAGTGAAGCTTGGCAGGGAGTCTACGAGCAGTACTTC	CASSEAWQGVYEQYF
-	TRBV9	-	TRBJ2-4	TGTGCCAGCAGCCCCCACCCCTGGGGGAAACAAAACATTCAGTACTTC	CASSPHPWGKQNIQYF
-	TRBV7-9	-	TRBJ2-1	TGTGCCAGCAGCCACACCTTGGGGGCGACCTACAATGAGCAGTTCTTC	CASSHTLGATYNEQFF
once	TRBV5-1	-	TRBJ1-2	TGCGCCAGCAGCTTGGTGGGGGGAGAAGGCTACACCTTC	CASSLVGGEGYTF
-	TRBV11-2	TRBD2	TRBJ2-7	TGTGCCAGCAGCCTCCAACAGTCGGGGGGCTACGAGCAGTACTTC	CASSLQQSGGYEQYF
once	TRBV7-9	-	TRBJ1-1	TGTGCCAGCAGCCATGCAGGGGCCCGACCTGAAGCTTTCTTT	CASSHAGARPEAFF
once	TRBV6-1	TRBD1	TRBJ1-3	TGTGCCAGCAGTGAGCGTCGACAGGGGAGCTCTGGAAACACCATATATTTT	CASSERRQGSSGNTIYF
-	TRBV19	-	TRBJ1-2	TGTGCCAGTACCATCCCGGGCGGCGGTAATTCTATGCGCTACACCTTC	CASTIPGGGNSMRYTF
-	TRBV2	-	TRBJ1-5	TGTGCCAGCGGCGGGTCCAGAGGAAATCAGCCCCAGCATTTT	CASGGSRGNQPQHF
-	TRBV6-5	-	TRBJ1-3	TGTGCCAGCAGTTACTACGGAAGCTCTGGAAACACCATATATTTT	CASSYYGSSGNTIYF
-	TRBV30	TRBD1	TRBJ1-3	TGTGCCTGGGGCCCACAGGGGGCACACACCATATATTTT	CAWGPQGAHTIYF
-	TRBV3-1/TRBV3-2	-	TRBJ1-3	TGTGCCAGCAGCCAACCAGACCGATCTCCAAACTCTGGAAACACCATATATTTT	CASSQPDRSPNSGNTIYF
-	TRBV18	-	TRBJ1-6	TGTGCCAGCTCACCACAAGGGGCCGATTCACCCCTCCACTTT	CASSPQGADSPLHF
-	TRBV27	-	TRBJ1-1	TGTGCCAGCAGTTTATCTCGGGGTAGTAACACTGAAGCTTTCTTT	CASSLSRGSNTEAFF
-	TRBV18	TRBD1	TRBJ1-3	TGTGCCAGCTCACAGACAGGGTTGAGGGGAACCGACTCTGGAAACACCATATATTTT	CASSQTGLRGTDSGNTIYF
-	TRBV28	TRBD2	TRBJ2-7	TGTGCCAGCAGTTTAGGGCTAGCGGAACCGAACTACGAGCAGTACTTC	CASSLGLAEPNYEQYF
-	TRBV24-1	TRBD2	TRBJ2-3	TGTGCCACCAGTGATTGGACTAGCGGGGACACAGATACGCAGTATTTT	CATSDWTSGDTDTQYF
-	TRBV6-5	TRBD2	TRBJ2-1	TGTGCCAGCAGTTACTCGGGGGCTAGCGGGGGTGAGCAGTTCTTC	CASSYSGASGGEQFF
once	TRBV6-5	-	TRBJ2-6	TGTGCCAGCCGCTCCTCTGGGGCCAACGTCCTGACTTTC	CASRSSGANVLTF
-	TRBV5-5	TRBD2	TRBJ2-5	TGTGCCAGCAGCCCCGGGGGGAGGGCTAGCGGAGAAACCCAAGAGACCCAGTACTTC	CASSPGGRASGETQETQYF
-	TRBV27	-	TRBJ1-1	TGTGCCAGCATGTGGCTGACTGAAGCTTTCTTT	CASMWLTEAFF
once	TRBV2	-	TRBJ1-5	TGTGCCAGCGACCCGGTCCGCAGGAAAAGCAATCAGCCCCAGCATTTT	CASDPVRRKSNQPQHF
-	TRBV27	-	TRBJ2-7	TGTGCCAGCAGTCCGAGGGTTTCCTACGAGCAGTACTTC	CASSPRVSYEQYF
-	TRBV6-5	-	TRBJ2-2	TGTGCCAGCACGGGAATAGGGGAGCTGTTTTTT	CASTGIGELFF
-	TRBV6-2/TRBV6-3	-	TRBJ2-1	TGTGCCAGCAGTACCCGGGCTAGTATAAATGAGCAGTTCTTC	CASSTRASINEQFF
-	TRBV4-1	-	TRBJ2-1	TGCGCCAGCAGCCGTGATACTGAGCAGTTCTTC	CASSRDTEQFF
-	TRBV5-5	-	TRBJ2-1	TGTGCCAGCAGCTTGGCTTACAATGAGCAGTTCTTC	CASSLAYNEQFF
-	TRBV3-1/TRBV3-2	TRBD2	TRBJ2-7	TGTGCCAGCAGCCCCCTTCTAGCGGCCTCCTACGAGCAGTACTTC	CASSPLLAASYEQYF
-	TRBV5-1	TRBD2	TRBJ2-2	TGCGCCAGCAGCTTGTGGACTAGCGCCACCGGGGAGCTGTTTTTT	CASSLWTSATGELFF
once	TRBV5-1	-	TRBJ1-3	TGCGCCAGCAGCTTGTCCGGGGCCGGAAACACCATATATTTT	CASSLSGAGNTIYF
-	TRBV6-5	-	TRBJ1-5	TGTGCCAGCAGTTTAGTCTCCGATCAGCCCCAGCATTTT	CASSLVSDQPQHF
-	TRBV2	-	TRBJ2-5	TGTGCCAGCAGTAGTTCACGAAGCCAGTACTTC	CASSSSRSQYF
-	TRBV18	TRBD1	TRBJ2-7	TGTGCCAGCTCACCAATTACAGGGGGCGCGAAAGGCGAGCAGTACTTC	CASSPITGGAKGEQYF
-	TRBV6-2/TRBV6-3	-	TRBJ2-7	TGTGCCAGCAGTTACGGCGAGCAGTACTTC	CASSYGEQYF
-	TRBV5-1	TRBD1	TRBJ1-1	TGCGCCAGCAGGAAAGACGGGACAGGATCGTGGAACACTGAAGCTTTCTTT	CASRKDGTGSWNTEAFF